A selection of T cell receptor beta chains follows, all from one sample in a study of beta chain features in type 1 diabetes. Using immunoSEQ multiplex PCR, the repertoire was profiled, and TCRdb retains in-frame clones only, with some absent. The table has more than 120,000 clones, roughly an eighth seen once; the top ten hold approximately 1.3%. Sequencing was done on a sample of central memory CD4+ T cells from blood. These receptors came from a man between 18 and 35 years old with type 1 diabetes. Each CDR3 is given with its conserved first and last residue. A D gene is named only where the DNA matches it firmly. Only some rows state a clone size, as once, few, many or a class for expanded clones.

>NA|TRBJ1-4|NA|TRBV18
CASSASPNEKLFF
TGTGCCAGCTCAGCCAGCCCGAATGAAAAACTGTTTTTT
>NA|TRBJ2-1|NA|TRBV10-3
CAISDTSETSYNEQFF
TGTGCCATCAGTGACACTTCAGAAACCTCCTACAATGAGCAGTTCTTC
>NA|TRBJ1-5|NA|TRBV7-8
CASSPGTREGNQPQHF
TGTGCCAGCAGCCCCGGGACCCGGGAGGGCAATCAGCCCCAGCATTTT
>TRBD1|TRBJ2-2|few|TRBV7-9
CASSPGQANTGELFF
TGTGCCAGCAGCCCCGGACAGGCGAACACCGGGGAGCTGTTTTTT
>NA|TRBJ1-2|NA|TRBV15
CATSRDPVSSGYTF
TGTGCCACCAGCAGAGATCCTGTGTCGTCCGGCTACACCTTC
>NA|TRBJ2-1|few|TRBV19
CASSPRHNFPENEQFF
TGTGCCAGTAGTCCGCGACACAATTTCCCCGAGAATGAGCAGTTCTTC
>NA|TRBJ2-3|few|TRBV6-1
CASSERQIPDTQYF
TGTGCCAGCAGTGAAAGGCAGATACCAGATACGCAGTATTTT
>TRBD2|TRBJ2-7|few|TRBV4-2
CASSQELAGEYEQYF
TGTGCCAGCAGCCAAGAACTAGCGGGGGAATACGAGCAGTACTTC
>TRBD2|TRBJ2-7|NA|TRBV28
CASSLYETSGVYEQYF
TGTGCCAGCAGTTTATACGAAACTAGCGGGGTCTACGAGCAGTACTTC
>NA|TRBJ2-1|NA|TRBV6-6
CASSYVFPGQGNEQFF
TGTGCCAGCAGTTACGTTTTTCCGGGACAAGGCAATGAGCAGTTCTTC
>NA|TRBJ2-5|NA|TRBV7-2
CASSLDGGAQYF
TGTGCCAGCAGCTTAGACGGAGGGGCCCAGTACTTC
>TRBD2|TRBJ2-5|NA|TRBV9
CASSTWTSRETQYF
TGTGCCAGCAGCACTTGGACTAGCCGAGAGACCCAGTACTTC
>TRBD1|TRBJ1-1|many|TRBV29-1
CSAKTGTGLVQAFF
TGCAGCGCCAAAACCGGGACAGGCTTGGTCCAAGCTTTCTTT
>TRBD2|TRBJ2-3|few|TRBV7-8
CASSPRLAGPGDTQYF
TGTGCCAGCAGCCCGCGACTAGCGGGGCCGGGAGATACGCAGTATTTT
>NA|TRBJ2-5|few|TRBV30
CAWRRDAETQYF
TGTGCCTGGAGACGGGACGCGGAGACCCAGTACTTC